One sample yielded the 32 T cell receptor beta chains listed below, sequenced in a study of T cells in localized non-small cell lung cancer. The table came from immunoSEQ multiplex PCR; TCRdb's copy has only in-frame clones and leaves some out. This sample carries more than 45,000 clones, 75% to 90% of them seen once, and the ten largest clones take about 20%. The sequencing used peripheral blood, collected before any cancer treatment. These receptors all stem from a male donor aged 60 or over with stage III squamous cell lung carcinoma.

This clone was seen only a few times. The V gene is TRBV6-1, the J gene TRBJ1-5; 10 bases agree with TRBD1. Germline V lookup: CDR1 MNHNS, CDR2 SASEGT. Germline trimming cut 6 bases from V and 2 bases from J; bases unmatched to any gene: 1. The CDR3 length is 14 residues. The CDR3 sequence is CASRGTGGNQPQHF. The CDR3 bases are TGTGCCAGCAGGGGGACAGGGGGCAATCAGCCCCAGCATTTT.

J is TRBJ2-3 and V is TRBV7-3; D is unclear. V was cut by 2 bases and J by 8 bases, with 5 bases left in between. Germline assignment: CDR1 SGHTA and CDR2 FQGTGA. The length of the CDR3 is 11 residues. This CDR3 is CASSLVGTQYF. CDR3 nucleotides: TGTGCCAGCAGCTTAGTTGGTACGCAGTATTTT.

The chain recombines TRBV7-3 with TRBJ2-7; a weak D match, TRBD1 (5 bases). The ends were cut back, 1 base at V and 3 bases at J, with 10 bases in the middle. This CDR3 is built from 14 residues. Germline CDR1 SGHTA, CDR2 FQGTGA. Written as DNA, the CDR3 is TGTGCCAGCAGCTTAAATATAGGGGACTACGAGCAGTACTTC. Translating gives CASSLNIGDYEQYF.

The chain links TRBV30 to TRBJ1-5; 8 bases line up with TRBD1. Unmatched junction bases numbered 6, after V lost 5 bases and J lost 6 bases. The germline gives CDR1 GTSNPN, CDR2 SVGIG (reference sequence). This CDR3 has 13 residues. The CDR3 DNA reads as TGTGCCTGGGGTTCAGGGGGCGGTCAGCCCCAGCATTTT. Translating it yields CAWGSGGGQPQHF.

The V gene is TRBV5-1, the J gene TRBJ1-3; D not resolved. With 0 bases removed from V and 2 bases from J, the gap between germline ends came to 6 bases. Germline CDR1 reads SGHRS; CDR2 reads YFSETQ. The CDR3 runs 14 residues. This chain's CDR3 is CASSLVGPGNTIYF. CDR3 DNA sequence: TGCGCCAGCAGCTTGGTAGGCCCTGGAAACACCATATATTTT.

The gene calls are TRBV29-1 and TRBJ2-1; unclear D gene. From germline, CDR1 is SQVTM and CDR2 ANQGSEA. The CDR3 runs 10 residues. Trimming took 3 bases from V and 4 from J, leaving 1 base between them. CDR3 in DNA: TGCAGCGTTGAGTACAATGAGCAGTTCTTC. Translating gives CSVEYNEQFF.

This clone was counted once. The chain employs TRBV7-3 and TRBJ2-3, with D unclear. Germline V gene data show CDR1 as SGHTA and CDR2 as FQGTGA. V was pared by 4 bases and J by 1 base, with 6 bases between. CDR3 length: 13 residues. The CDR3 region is CASSSPGTDTQYF. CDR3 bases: TGTGCCAGCAGCTCACCTGGCACAGATACGCAGTATTTT.

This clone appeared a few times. CDR3 in DNA: TGTGCCAGCAGCTTAGGACTAGCGGATACGCAGTATTTT. The encoded protein is CASSLGLADTQYF. V is TRBV7-9 and J is TRBJ2-3; 8 nucleotides agree with TRBD2. The CDR3 totals 13 residues. Germline trimming cut 1 base from V and 6 bases from J; bases unmatched to any gene: 0. CDR1 is SEHNR, CDR2 FQNEAQ, per germline (reference sequence).

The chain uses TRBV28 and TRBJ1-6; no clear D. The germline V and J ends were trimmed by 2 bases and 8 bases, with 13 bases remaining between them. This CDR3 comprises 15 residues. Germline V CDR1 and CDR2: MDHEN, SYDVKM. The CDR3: CASSLLTQADSPLHF. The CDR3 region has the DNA TGTGCCAGCAGTTTACTTACCCAGGCGGATTCACCCCTCCACTTT. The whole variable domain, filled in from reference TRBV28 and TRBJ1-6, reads DVKVTQSSRYLVKRTGEKVFLECVQDMDHENMFWYRQDPGLGLRLIYFSYDVKMKEKGDIPEGYSVSREKKERFSLILESASTNQTSMYLCASSLLTQADSPLHFGNGTRLTVT.

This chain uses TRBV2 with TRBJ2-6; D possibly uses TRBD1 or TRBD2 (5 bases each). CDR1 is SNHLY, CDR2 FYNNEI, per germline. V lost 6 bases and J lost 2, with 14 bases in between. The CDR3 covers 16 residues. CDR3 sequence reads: CASSSSLGAGANVLTF. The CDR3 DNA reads TGTGCCAGCAGCTCCTCGCTGGGGGCTGGGGCCAACGTCCTGACTTTC.

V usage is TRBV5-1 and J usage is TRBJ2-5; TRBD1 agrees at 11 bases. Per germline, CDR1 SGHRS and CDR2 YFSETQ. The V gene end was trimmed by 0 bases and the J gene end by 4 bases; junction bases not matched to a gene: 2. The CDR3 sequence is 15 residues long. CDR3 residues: CASSLGGTGGETQYF. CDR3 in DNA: TGCGCCAGCAGCTTGGGAGGGACAGGGGGAGAGACCCAGTACTTC.

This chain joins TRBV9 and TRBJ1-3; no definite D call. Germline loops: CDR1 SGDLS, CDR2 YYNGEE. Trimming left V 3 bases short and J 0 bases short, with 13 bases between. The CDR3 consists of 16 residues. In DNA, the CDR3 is TGTGCCAGCAGCGACCGTGGACCGTACTCTGGAAACACCATATATTTT. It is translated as CASSDRGPYSGNTIYF.

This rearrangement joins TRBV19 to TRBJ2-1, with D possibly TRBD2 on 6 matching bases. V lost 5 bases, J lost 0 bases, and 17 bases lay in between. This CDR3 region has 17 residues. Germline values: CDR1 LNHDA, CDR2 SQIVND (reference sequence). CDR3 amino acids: CASSAPYSGDSYNEQFF. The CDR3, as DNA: TGTGCCAGTAGTGCCCCCTATAGCGGCGACTCCTACAATGAGCAGTTCTTC.

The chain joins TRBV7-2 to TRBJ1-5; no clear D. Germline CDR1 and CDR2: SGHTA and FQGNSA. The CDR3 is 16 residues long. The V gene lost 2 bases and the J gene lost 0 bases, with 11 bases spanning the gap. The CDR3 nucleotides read TGTGCCAGCAGCTTAACACTCCGGTATAGCAATCAGCCCCAGCATTTT. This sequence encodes CASSLTLRYSNQPQHF.

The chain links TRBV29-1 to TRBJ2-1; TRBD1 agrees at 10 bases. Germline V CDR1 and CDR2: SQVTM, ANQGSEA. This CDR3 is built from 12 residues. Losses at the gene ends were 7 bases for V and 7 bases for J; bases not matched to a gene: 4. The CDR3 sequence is CSGTGGYNEQFF. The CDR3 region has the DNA TGCAGCGGGACAGGGGGATATAATGAGCAGTTCTTC.

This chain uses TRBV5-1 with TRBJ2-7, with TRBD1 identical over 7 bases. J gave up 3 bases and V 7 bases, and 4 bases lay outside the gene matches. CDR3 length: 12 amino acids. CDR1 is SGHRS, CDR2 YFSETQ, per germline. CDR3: CASRDSFYEQYF. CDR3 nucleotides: TGCGCCAGCCGGGACAGCTTCTACGAGCAGTACTTC.

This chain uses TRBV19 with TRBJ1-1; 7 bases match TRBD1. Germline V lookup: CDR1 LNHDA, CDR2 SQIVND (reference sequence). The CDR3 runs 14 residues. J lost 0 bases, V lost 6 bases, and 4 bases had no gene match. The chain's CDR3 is CASSKDRLNTEAFF. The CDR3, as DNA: TGTGCCAGTAGCAAGGACAGGTTGAACACTGAAGCTTTCTTT.

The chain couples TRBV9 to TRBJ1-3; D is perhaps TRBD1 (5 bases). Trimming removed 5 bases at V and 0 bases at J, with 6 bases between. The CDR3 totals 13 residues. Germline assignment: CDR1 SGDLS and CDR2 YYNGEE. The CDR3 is CASRRGSGNTIYF. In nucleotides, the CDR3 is TGTGCCAGCAGGAGGGGCTCTGGAAACACCATATATTTT.

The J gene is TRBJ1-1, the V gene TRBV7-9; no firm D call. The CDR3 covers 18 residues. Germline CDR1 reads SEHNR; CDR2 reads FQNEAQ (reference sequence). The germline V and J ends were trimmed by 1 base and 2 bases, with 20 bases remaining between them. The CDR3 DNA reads TGTGCCAGCAGCTTAGTAGTCTTTCAGACCCCTTTTAACACTGAAGCTTTCTTT. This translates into CASSLVVFQTPFNTEAFF. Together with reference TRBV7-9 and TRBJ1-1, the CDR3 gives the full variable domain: DTGVSQNPRHKITKRGQNVTFRCDPISEHNRLYWYRQTLGQGPEFLTYFQNEAQLEKSRLLSDRFSAERPKGSFSTLEIQRTEQGDSAMYLCASSLVVFQTPFNTEAFFGQGTRLTVV.

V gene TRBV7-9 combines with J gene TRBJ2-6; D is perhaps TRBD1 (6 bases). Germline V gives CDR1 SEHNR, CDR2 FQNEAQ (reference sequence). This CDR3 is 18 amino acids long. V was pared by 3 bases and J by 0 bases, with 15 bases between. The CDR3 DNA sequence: TGTGCCAGCAGCTTTGCGAGACAGGTGATCTCTGGGGCCAACGTCCTGACTTTC. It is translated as CASSFARQVISGANVLTF.

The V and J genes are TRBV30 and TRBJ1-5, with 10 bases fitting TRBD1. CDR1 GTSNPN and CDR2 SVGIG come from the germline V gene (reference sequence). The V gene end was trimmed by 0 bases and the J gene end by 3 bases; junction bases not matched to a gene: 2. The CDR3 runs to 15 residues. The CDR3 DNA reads TGTGCCTGGAGTGTTGGGACAGGGGACAATCAGCCCCAGCATTTT. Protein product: CAWSVGTGDNQPQHF.

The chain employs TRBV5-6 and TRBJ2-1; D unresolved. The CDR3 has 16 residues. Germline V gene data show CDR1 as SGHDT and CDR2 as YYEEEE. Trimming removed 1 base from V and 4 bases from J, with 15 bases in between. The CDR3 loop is CASSLLVQTAYNEQFF. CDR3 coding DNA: TGTGCCAGCAGCTTGCTTGTGCAGACCGCATACAATGAGCAGTTCTTC. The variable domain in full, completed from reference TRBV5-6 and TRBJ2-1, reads DAGVTQSPTHLIKTRGQQVTLRCSPKSGHDTVSWYQQALGQGPQFIFQYYEEEERQRGNFPDRFSGHQFPNYSSELNVNALLLGDSALYLCASSLLVQTAYNEQFFGPGTRLTVL.

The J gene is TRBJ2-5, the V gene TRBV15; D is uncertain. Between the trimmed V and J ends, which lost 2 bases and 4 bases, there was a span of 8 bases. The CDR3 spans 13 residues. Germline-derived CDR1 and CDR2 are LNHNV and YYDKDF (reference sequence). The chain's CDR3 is CATSRSKRETQYF. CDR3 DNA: TGTGCCACCAGCAGAAGCAAGAGAGAGACCCAGTACTTC.

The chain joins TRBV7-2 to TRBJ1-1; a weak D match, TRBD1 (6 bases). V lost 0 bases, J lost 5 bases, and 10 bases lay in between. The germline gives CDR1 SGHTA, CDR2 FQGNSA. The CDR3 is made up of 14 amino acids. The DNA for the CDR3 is TGTGCCAGCAGCTTAGCCAGGGGAGGAACTGAAGCTTTCTTT. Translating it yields CASSLARGGTEAFF.

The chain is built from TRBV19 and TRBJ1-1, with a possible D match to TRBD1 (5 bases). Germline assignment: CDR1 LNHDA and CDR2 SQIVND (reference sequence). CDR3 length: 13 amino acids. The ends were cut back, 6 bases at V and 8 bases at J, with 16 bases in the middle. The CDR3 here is CASSGLWGGEAFF. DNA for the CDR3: TGTGCCAGTAGCGGGCTGTGGGGGGGAGAAGCTTTCTTT.

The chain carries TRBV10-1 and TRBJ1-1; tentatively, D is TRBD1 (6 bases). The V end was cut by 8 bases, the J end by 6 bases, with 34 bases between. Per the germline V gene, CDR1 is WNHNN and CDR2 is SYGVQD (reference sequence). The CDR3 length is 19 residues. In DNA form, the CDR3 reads TGCGCCAGCCTCAAAGCAGTGGAGAAATTTGTCCAGGGGAATTCTGAAGCTTTCTTT. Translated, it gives CASLKAVEKFVQGNSEAFF.

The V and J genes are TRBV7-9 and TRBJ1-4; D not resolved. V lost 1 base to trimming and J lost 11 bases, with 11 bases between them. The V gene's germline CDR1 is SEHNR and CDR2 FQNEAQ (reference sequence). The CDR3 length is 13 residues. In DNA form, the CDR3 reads TGTGCCAGCAGCTTAGGTAGGGTTGGGAAACTGTTTTTT. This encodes CASSLGRVGKLFF. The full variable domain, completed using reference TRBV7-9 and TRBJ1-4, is DTGVSQNPRHKITKRGQNVTFRCDPISEHNRLYWYRQTLGQGPEFLTYFQNEAQLEKSRLLSDRFSAERPKGSFSTLEIQRTEQGDSAMYLCASSLGRVGKLFFGSGTQLSVL.

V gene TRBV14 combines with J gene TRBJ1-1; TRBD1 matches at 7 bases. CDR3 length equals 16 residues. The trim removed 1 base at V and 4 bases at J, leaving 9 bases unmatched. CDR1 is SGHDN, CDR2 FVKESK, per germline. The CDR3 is CASSQGRANRGTEAFF. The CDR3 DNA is TGTGCCAGCAGCCAAGGGAGGGCCAACAGGGGCACTGAAGCTTTCTTT.

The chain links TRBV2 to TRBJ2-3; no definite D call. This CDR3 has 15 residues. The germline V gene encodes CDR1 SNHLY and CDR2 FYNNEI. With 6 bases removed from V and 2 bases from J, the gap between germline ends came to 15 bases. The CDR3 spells CASSQGTRPTDTQYF. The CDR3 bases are TGTGCCAGCAGCCAAGGCACGCGTCCCACAGATACGCAGTATTTT. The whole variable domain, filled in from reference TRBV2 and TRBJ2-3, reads EPEVTQTPSHQVTQMGQEVILRCVPISNHLYFYWYRQILGQKVEFLVSFYNNEISEKSEIFDDQFSVERPDGSNFTLKIRSTKLEDSAMYFCASSQGTRPTDTQYFGPGTRLTVL.

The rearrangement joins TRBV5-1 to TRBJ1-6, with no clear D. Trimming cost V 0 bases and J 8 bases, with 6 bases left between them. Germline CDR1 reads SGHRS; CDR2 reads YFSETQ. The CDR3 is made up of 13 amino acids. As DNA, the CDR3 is TGCGCCAGCAGCTTGGCTAGGGATTCACCCCTCCACTTT. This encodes CASSLARDSPLHF.

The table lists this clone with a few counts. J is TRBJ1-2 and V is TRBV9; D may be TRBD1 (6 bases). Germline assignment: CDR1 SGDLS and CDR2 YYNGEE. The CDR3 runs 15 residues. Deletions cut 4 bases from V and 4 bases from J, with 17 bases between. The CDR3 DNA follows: TGTGCCAGCAGCCCCGGGGGTCTAGGGGGCTATGGCTACACCTTC. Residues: CASSPGGLGGYGYTF.

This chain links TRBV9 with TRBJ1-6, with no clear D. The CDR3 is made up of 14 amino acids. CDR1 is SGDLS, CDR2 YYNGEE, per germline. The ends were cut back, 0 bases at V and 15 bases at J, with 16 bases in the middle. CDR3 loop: CASSVEPDPTNLHF. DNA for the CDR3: TGTGCCAGCAGCGTAGAACCGGACCCCACTAACCTCCACTTT.